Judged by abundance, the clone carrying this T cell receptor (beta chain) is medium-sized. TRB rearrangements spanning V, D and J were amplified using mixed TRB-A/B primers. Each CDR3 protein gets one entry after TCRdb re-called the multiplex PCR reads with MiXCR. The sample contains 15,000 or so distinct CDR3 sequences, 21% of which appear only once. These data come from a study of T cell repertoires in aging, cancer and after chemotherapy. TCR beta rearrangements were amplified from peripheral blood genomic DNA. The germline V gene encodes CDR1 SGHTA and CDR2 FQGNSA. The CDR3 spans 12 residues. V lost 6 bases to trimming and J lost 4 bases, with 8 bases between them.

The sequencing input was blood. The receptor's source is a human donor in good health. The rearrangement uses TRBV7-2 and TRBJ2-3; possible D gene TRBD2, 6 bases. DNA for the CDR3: TGTGCCAGCAGGGGGGAGGCAGATACGCAGTATTTT. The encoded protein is CASRGEADTQYF.